A selection of T cell receptor beta chains follows, all from one sample in a study of blood T cell repertoires in COVID-19. TCRdb's copy holds only in-frame clones and misses some; the assay was immunoSEQ multiplex PCR. Altogether about 260,000 clones are present, 83% being singletons, with the ten largest covering roughly 9.4%. Sequenced material: peripheral blood. The source is a woman aged 45 to 65 who had recovered from COVID-19. The CDR3 runs from the conserved cysteine through the conserved F or W.

V: TRBV28; J: TRBJ1-1; CDR3: CASSLSFGTANTEAFF
V: TRBV28; J: TRBJ2-2; CDR3: CASSLRALAATGELFF
V: TRBV5-1; J: TRBJ2-7; CDR3: CASSLGSSGSYEQYF
V: TRBV28; J: TRBJ2-1; CDR3: CASRTGTSPYNEQFF
V: TRBV4-1; J: TRBJ2-5; CDR3: CASSPGREWETQYF
V: TRBV7-2; J: TRBJ2-2; CDR3: CASSLGQGALGELFF
V: TRBV7-9; J: TRBJ2-3; CDR3: CASSLSSRVGLVGDTQYF
V: TRBV6-2/TRBV6-3; J: TRBJ2-4; CDR3: CASSSPGQNRLAKNIQYF
V: TRBV5-1; J: TRBJ2-3; CDR3: CASSLVAGRTDTQYF
V: TRBV21-1; J: TRBJ1-2; CDR3: CASSSKRPGPEGSTSYTF
V: TRBV6-5; J: TRBJ1-5; CDR3: CASRSGHYSNQPQHF